A single sample is the source of the 10 T cell receptor beta chains below, sequenced in a study of response to subunit inactivated influenza vaccine. MiXCR, applied by TCRdb to the RT-PCR reads, yields one record per CDR3 protein. The table lists 300,000 to 350,000 distinct CDR3 sequences, roughly a fifth of them singletons, with roughly 10% in the top ten. The specimen comprised PBMCs from blood, sampled about 20 months after vaccination. These receptor sequences come from a man aged 50-75 years who received an inactivated influenza vaccine.

This chain joins TRBV28 and TRBJ2-3, with D perhaps matching TRBD2 (6 bases). Germline-derived CDR1 and CDR2 are MDHEN and SYDVKM. Between the trimmed V and J ends, which lost 6 bases and 3 bases, there was a span of 10 bases. The CDR3 has 13 residues. The CDR3 is CASRGAGTDTQYF. The DNA of the CDR3 is TGTGCCAGCAGGGGAGCGGGTACAGATACGCAGTATTTT.

The chain employs TRBV11-2 and TRBJ2-7; D uncertain. CDR1 SGHAT and CDR2 FQNNGV come from the germline V gene. The CDR3 loop spans 15 amino acids. Trimming cost V 2 bases and J 2 bases, with 13 bases left between them. CDR3 residues: CASSLIQWDPYEQYF. The CDR3, as DNA: TGTGCCAGCAGCTTAATACAGTGGGATCCCTACGAGCAGTACTTC.

At least ten counts were recorded for this clonotype. The rearrangement joins TRBV4-2 to TRBJ1-1; D unresolved. Trimming took 0 bases from V and 7 from J, leaving 9 bases between them. The CDR3 consists of 13 residues. Germline V gene data show CDR1 as LGHNA and CDR2 as YNFKEQ. The CDR3 spells CASSQESHNEAFF. CDR3 coding DNA: TGTGCCAGCAGCCAAGAGTCACACAATGAAGCTTTCTTT.

The chain uses TRBV28 and TRBJ2-7, with D possibly being TRBD1 (6 bases). Germline V gene sequence: CDR1 MDHEN, CDR2 SYDVKM. V lost 4 bases and J lost 2, with 15 bases in between. There are 15 residues in the CDR3. CDR3 in DNA: TGTGCCAGCAGTTCCTTTGGACAGTTTACCTACGAGCAGTACTTC. Encoded protein: CASSSFGQFTYEQYF.

This clonotype was observed a few times. The chain joins TRBV20-1 to TRBJ1-1; possible D gene TRBD1, 6 bases. The germline gives CDR1 DFQATT, CDR2 SNEGSKA (reference sequence). Trimming removed 3 bases at V and 0 bases at J, with 11 bases between. The CDR3 loop spans 14 amino acids. The CDR3 bases are TGCAGTGCTAGCAAACAGGGTTTGAACACTGAAGCTTTCTTT. Translated, it gives CSASKQGLNTEAFF.

This clonotype appeared a few times. This chain uses TRBV10-3 with TRBJ1-1; weak D call: TRBD1 (5 bases). In germline, CDR1 is ENHRY, CDR2 SYGVKD. This CDR3 region has 14 residues. V gave up 4 bases and J gave up 0 bases, with 9 bases separating them. CDR3 loop: CAISGSGMNTEAFF. The DNA of the CDR3 is TGTGCCATCAGTGGCTCAGGGATGAACACTGAAGCTTTCTTT.

This clonotype was recorded at least ten times. The rearrangement uses TRBV24-1 and TRBJ1-1, with D uncertain. Germline V CDR1 and CDR2: KGHDR, SFDVKD. Trimming stripped 5 bases from V and 1 base from J, with 7 bases between. This CDR3 region has 13 residues. The CDR3 here is CATSASRNTEAFF. DNA for the CDR3: TGTGCCACCAGTGCCAGCAGGAACACTGAAGCTTTCTTT.

Here the CDR3 DNA reads TGTGCCAGCAGCCGGGGGGGTATGGAGATCGCTGAAGCTTTCTTT. Amino acids: CASSRGGMEIAEAFF. This rearrangement joins TRBV7-9 to TRBJ1-1; perhaps TRBD1 as D (5 bases). The V gene's germline CDR1 is SEHNR and CDR2 FQNEAQ (reference sequence). The CDR3 loop spans 15 amino acids. The V end was cut by 5 bases, the J end by 6 bases, with 19 bases between.

V and J are TRBV28 and TRBJ1-1; D is perhaps TRBD1 (5 bases). CDR1 and CDR2 (germline): MDHEN, SYDVKM. V lost 8 bases to trimming and J lost 0 bases, with 22 bases between them. The CDR3 consists of 17 residues. The CDR3 DNA reads TGTGCCAGCGTATTAGATGGGGGGATTTTTATGAACACTGAAGCTTTCTTT. This translates into CASVLDGGIFMNTEAFF.

The genes are TRBV4-1 and TRBJ1-5; no clear D. V lost 0 bases, J lost 0 bases, and 3 bases lay in between. The CDR3 spans 14 residues. The germline V gene has CDR1 MGHRA and CDR2 YSYEKL. The CDR3 sequence: CASSQDVSNQPQHF. The CDR3 DNA sequence: TGCGCCAGCAGCCAAGACGTTAGCAATCAGCCCCAGCATTTT.